Presented here are 8 T cell receptor beta chains from one specimen sequenced in a study of T cell repertoires in cytomegalovirus infection. TCRdb reanalysed the reads using MiXCR and keeps one entry per CDR3 protein. This table holds around 630,000 distinct CDR3 sequences, 20% to 30% found once. The sequenced sample consisted of CD8+ T cells from PBMCs. Receptors originate from a human donor in good health (CMV status not recorded). Some clones in this sample may be carry-over from other donors' samples.

This chain uses TRBV7-9 with TRBJ2-2; 9 bases fit TRBD2. The CDR3 has 18 residues. V lost 3 bases, J lost 0 bases, and 8 bases stayed unmatched. Germline V gene lookup returns CDR1 SEHNR and CDR2 FQNEAQ (reference sequence). The CDR3 nucleotides read TGTGCCAGCAGCTTGGCGGGGGGGGCCTCGTCGAACACCGGGGAGCTGTTTTTT. Amino acid sequence: CASSLAGGASSNTGELFF.

The chain is built from TRBV6-4 and TRBJ2-1; TRBD2 matches 9 bases. Germline CDR1 and CDR2: MRHNA and SNTAGT. Trimming cost V 3 bases and J 3 bases; bases outside gene matches: 6. The CDR3 loop spans 16 amino acids. This CDR3 reads CASSETAGGLYNEQFF. The CDR3 coding sequence is TGTGCCAGCAGTGAAACAGCGGGGGGCCTCTACAATGAGCAGTTCTTC.

The table lists this clonotype with a few counts. V usage is TRBV12-3 or TRBV12-4 and J usage is TRBJ1-1; D remains ambiguous. Trimming took 7 bases from V and 8 from J, leaving 17 bases between them. This CDR3 is built from 13 residues. This CDR3 is CASTLGPTEEAFF. In DNA, the CDR3 is TGTGCCAGCACCTTGGGCCCCACCGAAGAAGCTTTCTTT.

This clonotype was detected a few times. The chain carries TRBV29-1 and TRBJ2-1; TRBD2 might be the D (6 bases). This CDR3 comprises 14 residues. CDR1 is SQVTM, CDR2 ANQGSEA, per germline. Trimming pared 2 bases from V and 8 bases from J, leaving 16 bases between. The chain's CDR3 is CSVEWGERMDEQFF. The CDR3 coding sequence is TGCAGCGTTGAATGGGGGGAGAGAATGGATGAGCAGTTCTTC.

The V gene is TRBV4-1, the J gene TRBJ2-3, with D perhaps matching TRBD1 (6 bases). Germline V gene lookup returns CDR1 MGHRA and CDR2 YSYEKL. V lost 1 base, J lost 3 bases, and 11 bases lay in between. The CDR3 is 15 amino acids. This chain's CDR3 is CASSQVQGRTDTQYF. The CDR3 nucleotides read TGCGCCAGCAGCCAAGTACAGGGTAGGACAGATACGCAGTATTTT.

This chain connects TRBV20-1 to TRBJ1-1, with TRBD1 matching over 10 bases. The CDR3 has 14 residues. With 5 bases clipped from V and 5 bases from J, the junction kept 8 bases outside the gene matches. Germline V gives CDR1 DFQATT, CDR2 SNEGSKA (reference sequence). The CDR3 reads CSAVRDRGRTEAFF. CDR3 DNA: TGCAGTGCTGTCCGGGACAGGGGACGGACTGAAGCTTTCTTT.

The rearrangement joins TRBV19 to TRBJ1-2; 7 nucleotides line up with TRBD1. The ends lost 4 bases at V and 6 bases at J; junction bases unmatched: 8. CDR1 LNHDA and CDR2 SQIVND come from the germline V gene (reference sequence). CDR3 length: 14 amino acids. The CDR3 loop is CASSNPGQIDGYTF. The CDR3, as DNA: TGTGCCAGTAGTAACCCGGGACAGATCGATGGCTACACCTTC.

This clonotype was counted a few times. This chain connects TRBV5-6 to TRBJ1-2; no clear D. V gave up 3 bases and J gave up 8 bases, with 11 bases separating them. The CDR3 has 12 residues. Germline CDR1 is SGHDT and CDR2 is YYEEEE. CDR3 in amino acids: CASSSDGRGYTF. As DNA, the CDR3 is TGTGCCAGCAGCTCGGACGGCAGGGGCTACACCTTC.